The count of the clone carrying this T cell receptor (beta chain) is one. The data belong to a study of blood T cell repertoires in COVID-19. About the study: Collection of acute and convalescent COVID-19 samples took place in the United States, Italy and Spain. PBMCs, B-cell-depleted T cells, or T cells were the source of the cDNA or gDNA that made up the material.

Source study methods: Amplification from reference gene primers served as the basis for estimated nucleated cell counts. Only in-frame clones appear in the TCRdb table, and some are missing; sequencing was by immunoSEQ multiplex PCR. From that table come the V and J calls and clone size; the DNA was used to work out D and trimming. The sample shows roughly 100,000 clones, roughly 89% of them seen only once. V was clipped by 5 bases and J by 1 base, with 12 bases between them. The CDR3 totals 14 residues. Germline CDR1 reads MDHEN; CDR2 reads SYDVKM. The clonotype comes from a woman older than 75 with active COVID-19. The gene calls are TRBV28 and TRBJ2-7; D possibly corresponds to TRBD1 (7 bases). The specimen was peripheral blood. This CDR3 is CASSTTGRSYEQYF. CDR3 nucleotide sequence: TGTGCCAGCAGTACGACAGGGAGGTCCTACGAGCAGTACTTC.